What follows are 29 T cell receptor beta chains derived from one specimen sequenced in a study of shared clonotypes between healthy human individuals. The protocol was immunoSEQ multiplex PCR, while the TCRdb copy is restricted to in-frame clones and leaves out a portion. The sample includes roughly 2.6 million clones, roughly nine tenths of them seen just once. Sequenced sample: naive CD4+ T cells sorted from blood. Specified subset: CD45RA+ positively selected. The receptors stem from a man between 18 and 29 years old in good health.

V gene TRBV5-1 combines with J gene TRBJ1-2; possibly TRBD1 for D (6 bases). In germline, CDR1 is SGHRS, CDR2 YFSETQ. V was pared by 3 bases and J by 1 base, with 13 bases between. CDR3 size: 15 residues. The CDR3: CASSSQGGGNYGYTF. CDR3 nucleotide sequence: TGCGCCAGCAGCTCACAGGGCGGGGGTAACTATGGCTACACCTTC.

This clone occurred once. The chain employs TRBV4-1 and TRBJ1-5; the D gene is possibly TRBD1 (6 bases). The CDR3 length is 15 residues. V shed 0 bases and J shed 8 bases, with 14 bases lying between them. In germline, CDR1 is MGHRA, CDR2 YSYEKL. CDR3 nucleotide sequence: TGCGCCAGCAGCCAAGATTTTGACAGGATGGAGCCCCAGCATTTT. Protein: CASSQDFDRMEPQHF.

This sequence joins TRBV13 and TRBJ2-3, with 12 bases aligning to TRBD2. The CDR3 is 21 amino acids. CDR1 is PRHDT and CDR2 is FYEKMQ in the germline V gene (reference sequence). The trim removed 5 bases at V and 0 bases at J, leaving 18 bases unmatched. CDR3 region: CASSPSSGLAGLTSSTDTQYF. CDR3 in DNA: TGTGCCAGCAGCCCCTCCTCGGGACTAGCGGGCTTGACATCTAGCACAGATACGCAGTATTTT.

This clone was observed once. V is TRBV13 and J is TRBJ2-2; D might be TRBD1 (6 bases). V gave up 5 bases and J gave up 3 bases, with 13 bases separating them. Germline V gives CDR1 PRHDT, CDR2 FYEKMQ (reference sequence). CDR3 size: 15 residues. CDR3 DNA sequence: TGTGCCAGCAGCCTACAGGGATGGGACACCGGGGAGCTGTTTTTT. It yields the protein CASSLQGWDTGELFF.

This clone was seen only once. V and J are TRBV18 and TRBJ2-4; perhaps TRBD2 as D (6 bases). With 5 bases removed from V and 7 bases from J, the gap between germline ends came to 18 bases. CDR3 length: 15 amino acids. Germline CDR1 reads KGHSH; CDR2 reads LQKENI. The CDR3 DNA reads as TGTGCCAGCTCATCCTCGCAGGGCAGCGGGAACATTCAGTACTTC. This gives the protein CASSSSQGSGNIQYF.

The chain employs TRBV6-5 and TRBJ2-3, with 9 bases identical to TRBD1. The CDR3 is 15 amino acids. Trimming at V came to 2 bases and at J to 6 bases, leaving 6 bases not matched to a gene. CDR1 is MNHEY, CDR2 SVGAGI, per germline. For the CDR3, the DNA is TGTGCCAGCAGTTACGTGGACAGGGGATATGATACGCAGTATTTT. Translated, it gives CASSYVDRGYDTQYF.

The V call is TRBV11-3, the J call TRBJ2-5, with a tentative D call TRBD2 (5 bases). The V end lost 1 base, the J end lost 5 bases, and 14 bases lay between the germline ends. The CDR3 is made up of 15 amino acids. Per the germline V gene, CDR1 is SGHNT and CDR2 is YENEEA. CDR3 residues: CASSLGSDGQETQYF. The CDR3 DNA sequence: TGTGCCAGCAGCTTAGGTAGCGACGGGCAGGAGACCCAGTACTTC. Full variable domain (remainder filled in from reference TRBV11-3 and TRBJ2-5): EAGVVQSPRYKIIEKKQPVAFWCNPISGHNTLYWYLQNLGQGPELLIRYENEEAVDDSQLPKDRFSAERLKGVDSTLKIQPAELGDSAVYLCASSLGSDGQETQYFGPGTRLLVL.

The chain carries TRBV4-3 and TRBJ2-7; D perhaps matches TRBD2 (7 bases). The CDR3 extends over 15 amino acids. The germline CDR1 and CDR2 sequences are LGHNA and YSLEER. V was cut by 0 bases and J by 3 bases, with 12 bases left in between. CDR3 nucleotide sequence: TGCGCCAGCAGCCAAGACCGCGGGGGCTACTACGAGCAGTACTTC. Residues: CASSQDRGGYYEQYF.

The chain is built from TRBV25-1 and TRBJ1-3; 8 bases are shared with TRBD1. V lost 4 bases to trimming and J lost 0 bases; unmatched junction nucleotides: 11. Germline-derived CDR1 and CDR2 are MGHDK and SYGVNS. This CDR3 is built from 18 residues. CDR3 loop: CASSGGPGTGPSGNTIYF. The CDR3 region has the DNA TGTGCCAGCAGTGGGGGTCCCGGGACAGGACCCTCTGGAAACACCATATATTTT.

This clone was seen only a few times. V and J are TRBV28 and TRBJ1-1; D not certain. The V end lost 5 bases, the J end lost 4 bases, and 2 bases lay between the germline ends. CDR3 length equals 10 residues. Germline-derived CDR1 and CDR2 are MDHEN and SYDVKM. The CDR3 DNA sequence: TGTGCCAGCAGTGTCACTGAAGCTTTCTTT. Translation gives CASSVTEAFF.

The CDR3 DNA reads TGTGCCAGTAGTATCGTGTCAGGGGCGTACGCCGGGGAGCTGTTTTTT. Translated: CASSIVSGAYAGELFF. V and J are TRBV19 and TRBJ2-2, with D perhaps TRBD1 (6 bases). With 3 bases removed from V and 6 bases from J, the gap between germline ends came to 17 bases. The CDR3 spans 16 residues. Germline V lookup: CDR1 LNHDA, CDR2 SQIVND (reference sequence).

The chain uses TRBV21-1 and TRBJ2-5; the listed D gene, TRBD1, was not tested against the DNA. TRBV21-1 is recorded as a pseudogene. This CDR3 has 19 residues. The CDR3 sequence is CASSTALRLTKDPGETQYF. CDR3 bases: TGTGCCAGCAGCACCGCCCTCCGGCTGACAAAAGATCCTGGGGAGACCCAGTACTTC.

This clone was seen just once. CDR3 in amino acids: CASSSFGRNTEAFF. In DNA form, the CDR3 reads TGTGCCAGCAGCTCCTTCGGTCGGAACACTGAAGCTTTCTTT. The gene calls are TRBV5-6 and TRBJ1-1, with D unclear. Deletions cut 3 bases from V and 1 base from J, with 10 bases between. The CDR3 runs to 14 residues. Germline V lookup: CDR1 SGHDT, CDR2 YYEEEE.

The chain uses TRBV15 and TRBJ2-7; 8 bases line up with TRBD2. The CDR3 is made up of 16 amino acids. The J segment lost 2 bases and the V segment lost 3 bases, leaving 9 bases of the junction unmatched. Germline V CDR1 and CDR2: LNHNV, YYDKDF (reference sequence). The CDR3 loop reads CATSRVGGGRPYEQYF. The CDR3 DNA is TGTGCCACCAGCAGGGTCGGCGGGGGGCGCCCCTACGAGCAGTACTTC.

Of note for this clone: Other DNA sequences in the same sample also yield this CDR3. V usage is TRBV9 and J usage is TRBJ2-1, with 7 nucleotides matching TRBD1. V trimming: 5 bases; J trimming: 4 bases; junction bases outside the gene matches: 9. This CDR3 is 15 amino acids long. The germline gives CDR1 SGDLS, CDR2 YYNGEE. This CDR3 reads CASSVAGTAYNEQFF. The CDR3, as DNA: TGTGCCAGCAGTGTCGCTGGGACAGCTTACAATGAGCAGTTCTTC.

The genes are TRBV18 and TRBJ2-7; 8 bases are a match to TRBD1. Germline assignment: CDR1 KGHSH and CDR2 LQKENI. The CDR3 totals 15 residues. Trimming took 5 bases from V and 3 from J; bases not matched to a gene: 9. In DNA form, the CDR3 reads TGTGCCAGCTCATTGGGGACAGGTTCCCTCTACGAGCAGTACTTC. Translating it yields CASSLGTGSLYEQYF. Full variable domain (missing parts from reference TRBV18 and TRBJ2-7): NAGVMQNPRHLVRRRGQEARLRCSPMKGHSHVYWYRQLPEEGLKFMVYLQKENIIDESGMPKERFSAEFPKEGPSILRIQQVVRGDSAAYFCASSLGTGSLYEQYFGPGTRLTVT.

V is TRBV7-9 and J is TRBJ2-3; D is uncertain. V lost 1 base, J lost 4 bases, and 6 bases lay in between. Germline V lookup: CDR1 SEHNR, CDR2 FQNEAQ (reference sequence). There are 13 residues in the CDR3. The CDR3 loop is CASSLGTPDTQYF. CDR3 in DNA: TGTGCCAGCAGCTTAGGTACCCCAGATACGCAGTATTTT.

The CDR3 here is CASSLSSHGELFF. CDR3 coding DNA: TGTGCCAGCAGCTTAAGTAGCCACGGGGAGCTGTTTTTT. The V and J genes are TRBV7-3 and TRBJ2-2; no reliable D call. CDR3 size: 13 residues. Per the germline V gene, CDR1 is SGHTA and CDR2 is FQGTGA. V was clipped by 1 base and J by 7 bases, with 7 bases between them.

The DNA of the CDR3 is TGTGCCAGCATCTGGGGGATATCAAAACAAGAGACCCAGTACTTC. It is translated as CASIWGISKQETQYF. The chain combines TRBV27 with TRBJ2-5; D may be TRBD1 or TRBD2 (5 bases each). Per the germline V gene, CDR1 is MNHEY and CDR2 is SMNVEV (reference sequence). The CDR3 has 15 amino acids. Trimming stripped 7 bases from V and 2 bases from J, with 17 bases between.

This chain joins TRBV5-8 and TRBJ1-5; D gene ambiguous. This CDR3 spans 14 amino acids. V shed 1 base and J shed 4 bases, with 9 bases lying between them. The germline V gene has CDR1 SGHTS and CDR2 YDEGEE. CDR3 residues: CASSLLKANQPQHF. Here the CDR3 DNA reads TGTGCCAGCAGCTTGTTGAAGGCGAATCAGCCCCAGCATTTT.

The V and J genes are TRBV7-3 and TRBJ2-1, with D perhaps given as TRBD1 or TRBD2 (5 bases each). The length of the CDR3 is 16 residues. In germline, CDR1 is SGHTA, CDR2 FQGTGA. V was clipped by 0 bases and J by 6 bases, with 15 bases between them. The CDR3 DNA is TGTGCCAGCAGCTTAACGTATGGGGGTTTGGTCAATGAGCAGTTCTTC. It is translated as CASSLTYGGLVNEQFF.

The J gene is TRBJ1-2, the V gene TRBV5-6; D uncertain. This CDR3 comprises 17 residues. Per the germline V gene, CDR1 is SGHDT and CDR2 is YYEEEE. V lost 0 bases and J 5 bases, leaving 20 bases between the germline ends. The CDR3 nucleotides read TGTGCCAGCAGCTTGGGGAGACACCTGCAAACCTCTTATGGCTACACCTTC. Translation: CASSLGRHLQTSYGYTF.

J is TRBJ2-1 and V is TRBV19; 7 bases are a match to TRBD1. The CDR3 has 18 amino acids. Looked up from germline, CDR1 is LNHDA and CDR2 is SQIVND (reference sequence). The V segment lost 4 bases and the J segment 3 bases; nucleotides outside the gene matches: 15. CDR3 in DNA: TGTGCCAGTAGTACGACCTGGATGTGGGACAGAGGCTACAATGAGCAGTTCTTC. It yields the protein CASSTTWMWDRGYNEQFF. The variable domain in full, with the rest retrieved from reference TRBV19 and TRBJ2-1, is DGGITQSPKYLFRKEGQNVTLSCEQNLNHDAMYWYRQDPGQGLRLIYYSQIVNDFQKGDIAEGYSVSREKKESFPLTVTSAQKNPTAFYLCASSTTWMWDRGYNEQFFGPGTRLTVL.

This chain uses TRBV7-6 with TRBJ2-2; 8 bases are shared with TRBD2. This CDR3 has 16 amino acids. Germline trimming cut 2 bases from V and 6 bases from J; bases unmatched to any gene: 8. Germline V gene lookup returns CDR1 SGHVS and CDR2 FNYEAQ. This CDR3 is CASSLQAGEIAGELFF. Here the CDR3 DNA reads TGTGCCAGCAGCTTACAAGCGGGGGAAATCGCCGGGGAGCTGTTTTTT.

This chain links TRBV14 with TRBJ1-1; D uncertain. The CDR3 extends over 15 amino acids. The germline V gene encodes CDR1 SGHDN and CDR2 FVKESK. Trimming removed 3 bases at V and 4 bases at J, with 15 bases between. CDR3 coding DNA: TGTGCCAGCAGCCAGGGGAATGATGTGGTCACTGAAGCTTTCTTT. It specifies CASSQGNDVVTEAFF. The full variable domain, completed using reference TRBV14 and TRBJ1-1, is EAGVTQFPSHSVIEKGQTVTLRCDPISGHDNLYWYRRVMGKEIKFLLHFVKESKQDESGMPNNRFLAERTGGTYSTLKVQPAELEDSGVYFCASSQGNDVVTEAFFGQGTRLTVV.

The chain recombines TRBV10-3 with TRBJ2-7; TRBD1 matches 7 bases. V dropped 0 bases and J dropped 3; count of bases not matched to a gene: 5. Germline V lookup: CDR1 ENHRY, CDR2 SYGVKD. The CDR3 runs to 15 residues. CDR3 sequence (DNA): TGTGCCATCAGTGAGTCGACGAGGACAGGCTACGAGCAGTACTTC. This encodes CAISESTRTGYEQYF.

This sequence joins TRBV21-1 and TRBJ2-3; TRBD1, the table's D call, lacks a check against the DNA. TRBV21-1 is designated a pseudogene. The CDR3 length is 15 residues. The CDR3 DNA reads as TGTGCCAGCAGCGGGCGACAGGGGCGCACAGATACGCAGTATTTT. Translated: CASSGRQGRTDTQYF.

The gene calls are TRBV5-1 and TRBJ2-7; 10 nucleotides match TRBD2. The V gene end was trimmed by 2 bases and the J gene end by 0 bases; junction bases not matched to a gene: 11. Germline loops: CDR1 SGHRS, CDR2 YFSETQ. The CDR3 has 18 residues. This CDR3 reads CASSLRAPLAGASYEQYF. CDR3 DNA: TGCGCCAGCAGCTTAAGGGCGCCGCTAGCGGGAGCCTCCTACGAGCAGTACTTC.

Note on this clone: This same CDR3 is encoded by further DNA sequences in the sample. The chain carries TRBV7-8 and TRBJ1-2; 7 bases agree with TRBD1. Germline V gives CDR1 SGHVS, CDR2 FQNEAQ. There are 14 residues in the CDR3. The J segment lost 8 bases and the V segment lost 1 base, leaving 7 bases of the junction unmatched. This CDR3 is CASSLGQGEGGYTF. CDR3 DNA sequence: TGTGCCAGCAGCTTAGGGCAGGGGGAAGGCGGCTACACCTTC. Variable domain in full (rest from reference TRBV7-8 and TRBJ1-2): GAGVSQSPRYKVAKRGQDVALRCDPISGHVSLFWYQQALGQGPEFLTYFQNEAQLDKSGLPSDRFFAERPEGSVSTLKIQRTQQEDSAVYLCASSLGQGEGGYTFGSGTRLTVV.